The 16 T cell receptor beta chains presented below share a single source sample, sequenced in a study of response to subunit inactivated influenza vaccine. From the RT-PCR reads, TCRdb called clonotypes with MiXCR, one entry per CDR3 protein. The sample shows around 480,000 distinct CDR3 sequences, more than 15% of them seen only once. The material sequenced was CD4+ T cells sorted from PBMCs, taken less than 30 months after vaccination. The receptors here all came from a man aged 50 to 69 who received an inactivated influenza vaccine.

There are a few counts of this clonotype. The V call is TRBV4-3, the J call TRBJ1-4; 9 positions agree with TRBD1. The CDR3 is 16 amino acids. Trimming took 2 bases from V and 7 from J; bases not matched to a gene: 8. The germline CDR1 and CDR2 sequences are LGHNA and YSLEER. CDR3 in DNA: TGCGCCAGCAGCCAATCAACAGGGGGCGCCGGTGAAAAACTGTTTTTT. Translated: CASSQSTGGAGEKLFF.

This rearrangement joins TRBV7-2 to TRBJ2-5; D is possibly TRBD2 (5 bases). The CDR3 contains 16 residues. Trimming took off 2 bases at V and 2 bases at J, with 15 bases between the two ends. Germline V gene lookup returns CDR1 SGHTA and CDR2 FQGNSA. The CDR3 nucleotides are TGTGCCAGCAGCTTATATCCGGGGTGGGTTCAAGAGACCCAGTACTTC. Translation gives CASSLYPGWVQETQYF.

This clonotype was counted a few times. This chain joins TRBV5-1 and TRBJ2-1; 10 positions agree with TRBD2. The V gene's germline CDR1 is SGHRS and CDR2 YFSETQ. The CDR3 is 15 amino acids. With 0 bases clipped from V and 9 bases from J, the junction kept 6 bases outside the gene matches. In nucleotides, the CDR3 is TGCGCCAGCAGCTTGGGAGCGGGGGGGCCCTTTGAGCAGTTCTTC. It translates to CASSLGAGGPFEQFF. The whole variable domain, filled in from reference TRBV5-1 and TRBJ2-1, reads KAGVTQTPRYLIKTRGQQVTLSCSPISGHRSVSWYQQTPGQGLQFLFEYFSETQRNKGNFPGRFSGRQFSNSRSEMNVSTLELGDSALYLCASSLGAGGPFEQFFGPGTRLTVL.

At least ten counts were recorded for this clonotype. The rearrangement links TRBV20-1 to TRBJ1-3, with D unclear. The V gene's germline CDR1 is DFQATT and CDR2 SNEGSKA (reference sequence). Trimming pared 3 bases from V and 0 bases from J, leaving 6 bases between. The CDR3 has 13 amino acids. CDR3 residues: CSARGSSGNTIYF. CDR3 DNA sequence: TGCAGTGCTAGGGGCAGCTCTGGAAACACCATATATTTT.

CDR3 amino acids: CATSTLASEQFF. The CDR3 DNA sequence: TGTGCCACCAGTACACTAGCCAGTGAGCAGTTCTTC. The chain employs TRBV24-1 and TRBJ2-1; D possibly corresponds to TRBD2 (6 bases). The CDR3 totals 12 residues. Trimming took 6 bases from V and 9 from J, leaving 11 bases between them. Germline CDR1 and CDR2: KGHDR and SFDVKD.

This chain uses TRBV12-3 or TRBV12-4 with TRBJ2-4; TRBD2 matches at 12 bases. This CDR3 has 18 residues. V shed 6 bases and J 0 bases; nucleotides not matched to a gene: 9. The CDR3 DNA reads TGTGCCAGCAGCCCTACTAGCGGGGGGCTTCTAGCCAAAAACATTCAGTACTTC. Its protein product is CASSPTSGGLLAKNIQYF.

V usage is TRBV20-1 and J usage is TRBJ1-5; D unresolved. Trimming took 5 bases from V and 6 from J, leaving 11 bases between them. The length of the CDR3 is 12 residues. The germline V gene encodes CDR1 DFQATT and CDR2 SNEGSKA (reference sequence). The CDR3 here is CSAGAGGQPQHF. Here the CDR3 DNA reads TGCAGTGCTGGAGCCGGTGGTCAGCCCCAGCATTTT.

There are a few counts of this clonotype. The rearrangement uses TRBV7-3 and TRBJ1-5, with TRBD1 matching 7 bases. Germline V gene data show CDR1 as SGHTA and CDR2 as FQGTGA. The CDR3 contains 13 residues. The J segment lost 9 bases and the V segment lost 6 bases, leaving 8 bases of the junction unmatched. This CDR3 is CASSGDSRSPQHF. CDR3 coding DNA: TGTGCCAGCAGTGGGGACAGCAGGTCGCCCCAGCATTTT.

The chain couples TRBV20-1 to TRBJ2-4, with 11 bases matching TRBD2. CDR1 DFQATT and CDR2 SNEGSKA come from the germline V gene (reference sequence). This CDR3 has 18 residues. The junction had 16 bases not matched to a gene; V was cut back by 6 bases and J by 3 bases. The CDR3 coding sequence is TGCAGTGCCCACCAATATAGCGGGGGGGCCTCAGGCAAAAACATTCAGTACTTC. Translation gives CSAHQYSGGASGKNIQYF.

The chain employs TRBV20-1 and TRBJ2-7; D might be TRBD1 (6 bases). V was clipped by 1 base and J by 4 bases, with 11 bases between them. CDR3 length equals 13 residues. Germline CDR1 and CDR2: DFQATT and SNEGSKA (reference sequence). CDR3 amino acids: CSARGWQGYEQYF. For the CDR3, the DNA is TGCAGTGCTAGAGGATGGCAGGGGTACGAGCAGTACTTC.

The CDR3 DNA is TGCAGTGCCCATTCGGGACAGGGGGCTCTAGGGAACACTGAAGCTTTCTTT. It specifies CSAHSGQGALGNTEAFF. V is TRBV20-1 and J is TRBJ1-1; 12 nucleotides agree with TRBD1. The germline CDR1 and CDR2 sequences are DFQATT and SNEGSKA (reference sequence). The CDR3 contains 17 residues. Trimming at V came to 6 bases and at J to 1 base, leaving 12 bases not matched to a gene.

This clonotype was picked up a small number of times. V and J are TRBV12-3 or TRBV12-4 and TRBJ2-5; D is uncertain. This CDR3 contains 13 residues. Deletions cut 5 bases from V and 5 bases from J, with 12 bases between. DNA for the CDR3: TGTGCCAGCAGTCCCCCTCTGCGGGAGACCCAGTACTTC. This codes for CASSPPLRETQYF.

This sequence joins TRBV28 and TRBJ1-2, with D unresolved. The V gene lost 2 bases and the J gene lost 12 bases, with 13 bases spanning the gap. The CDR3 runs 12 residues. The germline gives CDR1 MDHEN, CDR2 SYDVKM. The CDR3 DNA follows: TGTGCCAGCAGTTTACGGACCGGGCTTGACACCTTC. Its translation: CASSLRTGLDTF.

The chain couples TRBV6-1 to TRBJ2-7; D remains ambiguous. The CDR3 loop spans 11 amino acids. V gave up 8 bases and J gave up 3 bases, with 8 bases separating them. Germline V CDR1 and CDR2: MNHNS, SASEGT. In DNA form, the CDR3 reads TGTGCCAGCCGCACAAGCTACGAGCAGTACTTC. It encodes CASRTSYEQYF.

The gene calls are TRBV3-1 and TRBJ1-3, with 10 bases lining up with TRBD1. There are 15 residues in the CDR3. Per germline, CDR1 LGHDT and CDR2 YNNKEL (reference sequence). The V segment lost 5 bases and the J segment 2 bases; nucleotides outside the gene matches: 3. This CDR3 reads CASSETGGPGNTIYF. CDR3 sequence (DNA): TGTGCCAGCAGCGAGACAGGGGGCCCTGGAAACACCATATATTTT.

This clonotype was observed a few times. CDR3 DNA sequence: TGTGCCAGCAGTTTAGTAGACAGGCGGAACACTGAAGCTTTCTTT. Protein product: CASSLVDRRNTEAFF. J is TRBJ1-1 and V is TRBV6-5; maybe TRBD1 (6 bases). Trimming took 4 bases from V and 1 from J, leaving 13 bases between them. Germline V gives CDR1 MNHEY, CDR2 SVGAGI. The CDR3 length is 15 residues.